The TCR beta chain described here comes from a study of shared clonotypes between healthy human individuals. Germline CDR1 is SQVTM and CDR2 is ANQGSEA. The CDR3 is 12 residues long. Deletions cut 5 bases from V and 6 bases from J, with 10 bases between. Sequencing used immunoSEQ multiplex PCR; TCRdb keeps in-frame clones, though not all of them. Among fewer than 600,000 clones listed, roughly three quarters were seen once. The chain is built from TRBV29-1 and TRBJ2-2; D is unclear. Sequencing used PBMCs. The clonotype comes from a woman aged 40 to 49 in good health. Some clones in this sample may be carry-over from other donors' samples. The DNA for the CDR3 is TGCAGCGTTTTTTTCGCGGCCGGGGAGCTGTTTTTT. This encodes CSVFFAAGELFF.